These T cell receptor beta chains were read from a single sample in a study of T cells in Graves' hyperthyroidism and ophthalmopathy. Using its own MiXCR run on the multiplex PCR reads, TCRdb lists one record per CDR3 protein. The table records 450,000 to 700,000 distinct CDR3 sequences, roughly 50% of them present only once. Sequencing was performed on peripheral blood or thyroid tissue (not recorded which). The receptors shown here come from an adult woman with Graves' disease, either hyperthyroidism or ophthalmopathy (not recorded which). Each CDR3 is given without its conserved first and last residue. Each record gives: V gene, J gene, CDR3 protein.

V: TRBV29-1
J: TRBJ2-6
CDR3: SVEGESSGANVLT

V: TRBV11-2
J: TRBJ1-5
CDR3: ASSEQGARGQPQH

V: TRBV24-1
J: TRBJ1-1
CDR3: ATSDNEGGVDTEAF

V: TRBV7-8
J: TRBJ1-5
CDR3: ASSLAQH

V: TRBV29-1
J: TRBJ1-2
CDR3: SVLRQGRGNYGYT

V: TRBV7-8
J: TRBJ2-1
CDR3: ASSTRAGGINYNEQF

V: TRBV20-1
J: TRBJ2-2
CDR3: SARLAAGELF

V: TRBV9
J: TRBJ2-7
CDR3: ASSPRDTSSSYEQY

V: TRBV15
J: TRBJ2-7
CDR3: ATSSRLGYEQY

V: TRBV18
J: TRBJ1-2
CDR3: ASSEQANYGYT

V: TRBV29-1
J: TRBJ1-6
CDR3: SVVPRQDHEVLH

V: TRBV7-9
J: TRBJ1-1
CDR3: ASSQSDTGPSGEAF

V: TRBV14
J: -
CDR3: ASSVVSAEQF

V: TRBV3-1
J: TRBJ1-2
CDR3: ASSQDSGEDYT

V: TRBV28
J: TRBJ2-7
CDR3: ASSNSGSYEQY

V: TRBV27
J: TRBJ1-4
CDR3: ASSWGLGLGEKLF

V: TRBV5-1
J: TRBJ2-1
CDR3: ASSLTGVGYNEQF

V: TRBV28
J: TRBJ2-6
CDR3: ASVAGNVLT

V: TRBV12-3/TRBV12-4
J: TRBJ1-2
CDR3: ASSQRNYGYT

V: TRBV7-2
J: TRBJ2-7
CDR3: ASSQGVFDEQY

V: TRBV6-5
J: TRBJ1-1
CDR3: ASSYLVNTEAF

V: TRBV10-3
J: TRBJ2-7
CDR3: AISGTTRDYEQY

V: TRBV11-2
J: TRBJ2-7
CDR3: ASSPGGDEQY

V: TRBV24-1
J: TRBJ2-2
CDR3: ATSDGAARELF

V: TRBV7-9
J: TRBJ2-7
CDR3: ASSVSGEFFGYEQY

V: TRBV24-1
J: TRBJ2-7
CDR3: ATSESTTGSYEQY

V: TRBV19
J: TRBJ2-7
CDR3: ASSVTPTANEQY

V: TRBV9
J: TRBJ2-3
CDR3: ASSATSYPTDTQY

V: TRBV4-1
J: TRBJ1-5
CDR3: ASSQDERVRQPQH

V: TRBV20-1
J: TRBJ2-5
CDR3: SPDPGIETQY

V: TRBV28
J: TRBJ1-2
CDR3: ASSLGGSNYGYT

V: TRBV7-8
J: TRBJ2-1
CDR3: ASSLAGQASSYNEQF

V: TRBV20-1
J: TRBJ2-7
CDR3: SARDPNGGAVNEQY

V: TRBV7-3
J: TRBJ1-1
CDR3: ASSLDDDRGMLNTEAF

V: TRBV7-9
J: TRBJ2-7
CDR3: ASSVRTGREQY

V: TRBV7-2
J: TRBJ1-1
CDR3: ASSPGGLAVGETEAF

V: TRBV7-2
J: TRBJ2-7
CDR3: ASSLVGGGYEQY

V: TRBV7-2
J: TRBJ2-5
CDR3: ASSLSVQTQY

V: TRBV2
J: TRBJ1-2
CDR3: ASSEQTGAVGGYT

V: TRBV9
J: TRBJ1-1
CDR3: ASSQGQSLAEAF

V: TRBV7-8
J: TRBJ2-2
CDR3: ASSSPSLAGELF